The 18 T cell receptor beta chains reported below all come from one sample, sequenced in a study of T cell changes during pregnancy in multiple sclerosis. Only in-frame clones appear in the TCRdb table, and some are missing; sequencing was by immunoSEQ multiplex PCR. Of about 85,000 clones in the sample, approximately 91% were seen once. Sequencing was performed on peripheral blood, taken in the first trimester of pregnancy. All receptors come from a female donor with multiple sclerosis, enrolled in a pregnancy study.

The chain uses TRBV6-5 and TRBJ2-3, with 7 bases lining up with TRBD1. There are 15 residues in the CDR3. Germline assignment: CDR1 MNHEY and CDR2 SVGAGI. Germline trimming cut 5 bases from V and 6 bases from J; bases unmatched to any gene: 11. The CDR3 is CASSTSGGSSDTQYF. DNA of the CDR3: TGTGCCAGCAGTACCTCAGGGGGTAGTAGTGATACGCAGTATTTT.

This chain uses TRBV10-3 with TRBJ1-1; TRBD1 agrees at 8 bases. CDR3 length equals 14 residues. Germline V gene sequence: CDR1 ENHRY, CDR2 SYGVKD. With V trimmed by 6 bases and J by 1 base, 4 bases remained unmatched. CDR3 sequence reads: CAISPGQGNTEAFF. Here the CDR3 DNA reads TGTGCCATCAGCCCCGGACAGGGGAACACTGAAGCTTTCTTT.

The rearrangement uses TRBV6-5 and TRBJ1-4, with a possible D match to TRBD1 (6 bases). The CDR3 runs 15 residues. Trimming cost V 6 bases and J 4 bases, with 15 bases left between them. Germline V gene data show CDR1 as MNHEY and CDR2 as SVGAGI. CDR3 sequence reads: CASRPSGQINEKLFF. The CDR3 nucleotides are TGTGCCAGCAGGCCCTCGGGACAAATTAATGAAAAACTGTTTTTT.

J is TRBJ1-1 and V is TRBV13, with 7 bases fitting TRBD1. The CDR3 is 15 residues long. Germline CDR1 and CDR2: PRHDT and FYEKMQ (reference sequence). V lost 5 bases, J lost 0 bases, and 6 bases stayed unmatched. Here the CDR3 reads CASSQSGQLNTEAFF. CDR3 nucleotide sequence: TGTGCCAGCAGCCAATCGGGACAGCTGAACACTGAAGCTTTCTTT.

The rearrangement links TRBV25-1 to TRBJ1-6; weak D call: TRBD1 (6 bases). CDR1 is MGHDK and CDR2 is SYGVNS in the germline V gene. Trimming took off 5 bases at V and 6 bases at J, with 11 bases between the two ends. The CDR3 runs 14 residues. In DNA, the CDR3 is TGTGCCAGCAGTTTCAGGGGCCCTAATTCACCCCTCCACTTT. Translating it yields CASSFRGPNSPLHF.

The gene calls are TRBV7-3 and TRBJ2-1, with D uncertain. This CDR3 is 15 amino acids long. The V and J ends lost 6 bases and 0 bases respectively, with 12 bases between them. Germline assignment: CDR1 SGHTA and CDR2 FQGTGA. The CDR3 region has the DNA TGTGCCAGCAGTGAGGCGAGAAGCTCCTACAATGAGCAGTTCTTC. Its protein is CASSEARSSYNEQFF.

The gene calls are TRBV9 and TRBJ1-3, with TRBD1 matching 8 bases. The germline CDR1 and CDR2 sequences are SGDLS and YYNGEE. This CDR3 comprises 16 residues. With V trimmed by 4 bases and J by 2 bases, 8 bases remained unmatched. CDR3 sequence (DNA): TGTGCCAGCAGCTTAACAGGGGGTATCCCTGGAAACACCATATATTTT. Encoded protein: CASSLTGGIPGNTIYF.

The genes are TRBV5-8 and TRBJ2-1; D gene unclear. The CDR3 has 12 amino acids. Germline values: CDR1 SGHTS, CDR2 YDEGEE. V lost 7 bases to trimming and J lost 8 bases, with 13 bases between them. The CDR3 bases are TGTGCCAGCTCGATGCGGAGATATGAGCAGTTCTTC. Translation gives CASSMRRYEQFF.

V is TRBV7-9 and J is TRBJ1-4; D unresolved. The V end was cut by 5 bases, the J end by 0 bases, with 19 bases between. The CDR3 extends over 18 amino acids. CDR1 and CDR2 from the germline V gene are SEHNR and FQNEAQ (reference sequence). This CDR3 reads CASSPRTIAGATNEKLFF. DNA for the CDR3: TGTGCCAGCAGCCCCAGGACTATCGCTGGCGCAACTAATGAAAAACTGTTTTTT.

The rearrangement joins TRBV18 to TRBJ2-5, with TRBD2 matching over 8 bases. Germline trimming cut 5 bases from V and 5 bases from J; bases unmatched to any gene: 4. Germline-derived CDR1 and CDR2 are KGHSH and LQKENI. The CDR3 covers 13 residues. The CDR3 loop reads CASSTGLAETQYF. As DNA, the CDR3 is TGTGCCAGCTCAACTGGACTAGCTGAGACCCAGTACTTC.

The chain employs TRBV9 and TRBJ2-5; the match to TRBD1 covers 8 bases. The CDR3 is 15 residues long. With 3 bases clipped from V and 5 bases from J, the junction kept 9 bases outside the gene matches. Germline CDR1 SGDLS, CDR2 YYNGEE. CDR3: CASSARQGSSETQYF. CDR3 bases: TGTGCCAGCAGCGCTCGACAGGGGTCGTCGGAGACCCAGTACTTC. Variable domain in full (rest from reference TRBV9 and TRBJ2-5): DSGVTQTPKHLITATGQRVTLRCSPRSGDLSVYWYQQSLDQGLQFLIQYYNGEERAKGNILERFSAQQFPDLHSELNLSSLELGDSALYFCASSARQGSSETQYFGPGTRLLVL.

This clone was seen a handful of times. This chain connects TRBV7-9 to TRBJ2-1; D possibly corresponds to TRBD2 (5 bases). Trimming removed 1 base from V and 6 bases from J, with 10 bases in between. The CDR3 is 14 residues long. CDR1 is SEHNR, CDR2 FQNEAQ, per germline (reference sequence). This chain's CDR3 is CASSLVSTSNEQFF. In DNA, the CDR3 is TGTGCCAGCAGCTTAGTCTCTACTAGCAATGAGCAGTTCTTC.

V gene TRBV27 combines with J gene TRBJ2-2; tentative D call: TRBD1 (6 bases). Germline CDR1 is MNHEY and CDR2 is SMNVEV (reference sequence). The germline V and J ends were trimmed by 7 bases and 3 bases, with 12 bases remaining between them. There are 14 residues in the CDR3. CDR3 amino acids: CASTGHRYTGELFF. CDR3 nucleotide sequence: TGTGCCAGCACGGGACACCGGTACACCGGGGAGCTGTTTTTT.

The J gene is TRBJ2-1, the V gene TRBV7-2; 8 nucleotides agree with TRBD2. V lost 3 bases and J lost 4; bases outside the gene matches: 8. The germline gives CDR1 SGHTA, CDR2 FQGNSA. This CDR3 has 16 residues. The CDR3 coding sequence is TGTGCCAGCAGCTTCGTAGCGGGACGAACTTACAATGAGCAGTTCTTC. The encoded protein is CASSFVAGRTYNEQFF.

This rearrangement joins TRBV7-6 to TRBJ1-6; possibly TRBD1 for D (5 bases). The CDR3 has 14 residues. The germline V gene encodes CDR1 SGHVS and CDR2 FNYEAQ. Deletions cut 1 base from V and 8 bases from J, with 9 bases between. CDR3 sequence (DNA): TGTGCCAGCAGCTTAGGACAGACCGATTCACCCCTCCACTTT. This gives the protein CASSLGQTDSPLHF.

V is TRBV25-1 and J is TRBJ2-2, with TRBD1 as a possible D gene (5 bases). Germline-derived CDR1 and CDR2 are MGHDK and SYGVNS. This CDR3 has 17 residues. Trimming stripped 1 base from V and 0 bases from J, with 12 bases between. The CDR3 DNA reads TGTGCCAGCAGTGAATCAAGGGGCGGACCGAACACCGGGGAGCTGTTTTTT. Its translation is CASSESRGGPNTGELFF.

The chain couples TRBV5-8 to TRBJ2-1; a possible D gene is TRBD2 (6 bases). This CDR3 has 13 residues. V was shortened by 3 bases and J by 7 bases, with 11 bases between the two germline ends. Germline V gene sequence: CDR1 SGHTS, CDR2 YDEGEE. CDR3 bases: TGTGCCAGCAGCTGGGGGAGGTGGAATGAGCAGTTCTTC. The encoded protein is CASSWGRWNEQFF.

The chain recombines TRBV7-9 with TRBJ2-3; D is unclear. The germline gives CDR1 SEHNR, CDR2 FQNEAQ (reference sequence). The CDR3 runs to 13 residues. V lost 5 bases, J lost 6 bases, and 12 bases lay in between. The chain's CDR3 is CASSVLGGDTQYF. CDR3 nucleotide sequence: TGTGCCAGCAGCGTGCTAGGTGGGGATACGCAGTATTTT.